The rows below give T cell receptor beta chains drawn from one sample of a study of blood T cell repertoires in COVID-19. Using immunoSEQ multiplex PCR, the repertoire was profiled, and TCRdb retains in-frame clones only, with some absent. This sample has 150,000 to 200,000 clones; more than 85% occur once, and the top ten carry 2.5% to 3.5%. Sequencing used peripheral blood. The origin of the receptors is a man in his forties with active or convalescent COVID-19. Both conserved end residues are part of each CDR3. D genes are given only for firm matches. The size field is filled for only some rows; it gives once, few, many or a size class.

j_call: TRBJ2-3; clone_size: -; v_call: TRBV5-1; d_call: -; cdr3_nt: TGCGCCAGCAGCCCCGGGACAACTAGCACAGATACGCAGTATTTT; cdr3_aa: CASSPGTTSTDTQYF
j_call: TRBJ1-6; clone_size: -; v_call: TRBV29-1; d_call: -; cdr3_nt: TGCAGCGTTGTAGGGGAAGGAATTTCACCCCTCCACTTT; cdr3_aa: CSVVGEGISPLHF
j_call: TRBJ1-2; clone_size: once; v_call: TRBV7-8; d_call: TRBD1; cdr3_nt: TGTGCCAGCAGCGAGGACAGGGACGGCTACACCTTC; cdr3_aa: CASSEDRDGYTF
j_call: TRBJ1-2; clone_size: -; v_call: TRBV18; d_call: -; cdr3_nt: TGTGCCAGCTCACCACCGGCAGGGAGGGAAGGCTACACCTTC; cdr3_aa: CASSPPAGREGYTF
j_call: TRBJ2-1; clone_size: -; v_call: TRBV7-9; d_call: TRBD2; cdr3_nt: TGTGCCAGCAGCCACCAGCGGGGGTACAATGAGCAGTTCTTC; cdr3_aa: CASSHQRGYNEQFF
j_call: TRBJ2-5; clone_size: -; v_call: TRBV7-3; d_call: -; cdr3_nt: TGTGCCAGCAGCTTAAATACAGGCTCGCAAGAGACCCAGTACTTC; cdr3_aa: CASSLNTGSQETQYF
j_call: TRBJ1-5; clone_size: -; v_call: TRBV25-1; d_call: TRBD1; cdr3_nt: TGTGCCAGCCTCCGGGACAGTTATAGCAATCAGCCCCAGCATTTT; cdr3_aa: CASLRDSYSNQPQHF
j_call: TRBJ1-2; clone_size: -; v_call: TRBV14; d_call: TRBD1; cdr3_nt: TGTGCCAGCAGCCCAACCGGACAGGGGCTCGTTTGGGGCTACACCTTC; cdr3_aa: CASSPTGQGLVWGYTF
j_call: TRBJ2-3; clone_size: -; v_call: TRBV3-1/TRBV3-2; d_call: TRBD1; cdr3_nt: TGTGCCAGCAGCCCCGGGACAGGCACAGATACGCAGTATTTT; cdr3_aa: CASSPGTGTDTQYF
j_call: TRBJ1-4; clone_size: -; v_call: TRBV2; d_call: -; cdr3_nt: TGTGCCAGCAGTTCCGGGACATATGAAAAACTGTTTTTT; cdr3_aa: CASSSGTYEKLFF
j_call: TRBJ2-1; clone_size: -; v_call: TRBV9; d_call: TRBD1; cdr3_nt: TGTGCCAGCAGCGCCCAGGGGGCGCCCTACAATGAGCAGTTCTTC; cdr3_aa: CASSAQGAPYNEQFF
j_call: TRBJ2-7; clone_size: once; v_call: TRBV28; d_call: -; cdr3_nt: TGTGCCAGCAGTTTAATCCCAGACTCCTACGAGCAGTACTTC; cdr3_aa: CASSLIPDSYEQYF
j_call: TRBJ1-4; clone_size: -; v_call: TRBV3-1/TRBV3-2; d_call: -; cdr3_nt: TGTGCCAGCAGCGGGTTAGGGGGGGCTGAAAAACTGTTTTTT; cdr3_aa: CASSGLGGAEKLFF
j_call: TRBJ2-7; clone_size: -; v_call: TRBV7-9; d_call: TRBD2; cdr3_nt: TGTGCCAGCAGTCCGGGGGGCTCCTACGAGCAGTACTTC; cdr3_aa: CASSPGGSYEQYF
j_call: TRBJ1-1; clone_size: -; v_call: TRBV15; d_call: -; cdr3_nt: TGTGCCACCAGGAGTGAGCTGATGAACACTGAAGCTTTCTTT; cdr3_aa: CATRSELMNTEAFF